Below are 17 T cell receptor beta chains sequenced from a single sample in a study of cytomegalovirus exposure and HLA in healthy donors. Primers for the PCR totalled 60 Vbeta and 13 Jbeta. Data came from immunoSEQ multiplex PCR; TCRdb stores just in-frame clones and leaves some out. This sample yields hundreds of thousands of clones, of which approximately 90% are seen a single time; 0.9% to 1.1% belongs to the top ten. What was sequenced was PBMCs. These receptors all stem from a woman younger than 30 in good health and CMV-seronegative.

The genes are TRBV15 and TRBJ2-5; D is perhaps TRBD2 (6 bases). Trimming shortened V by 3 bases and J by 7 bases, and 15 bases separated the two germline ends. The CDR3 extends over 14 amino acids. Germline V lookup: CDR1 LNHNV, CDR2 YYDKDF (reference sequence). The CDR3 DNA follows: TGTGCCACCAGCAGCTTCGTGGGGGGAGCGACCCAGTACTTC. Residues: CATSSFVGGATQYF.

The gene calls are TRBV11-2 and TRBJ2-7; possible D gene TRBD2, 6 bases. V was trimmed by 4 bases and J by 10 bases, leaving 20 bases between them. Germline values: CDR1 SGHAT, CDR2 FQNNGV. The CDR3 covers 14 residues. The CDR3 spells CASSYSGLRFVQYF. CDR3 nucleotide sequence: TGTGCCAGCAGCTACTCGGGACTGCGGTTCGTTCAGTACTTC.

The V call is TRBV27, the J call TRBJ2-1; TRBD1 matches 8 bases. Trimming cost V 2 bases and J 15 bases; bases outside gene matches: 15. The CDR3 is 15 residues long. Per germline, CDR1 MNHEY and CDR2 SMNVEV (reference sequence). For the CDR3, the DNA is TGTGCCAGCAGTTTAGCAGGGGGCGGCGGACTTACGTGGTTCTTC. It codes for CASSLAGGGGLTWFF.

This clone was recorded once. This chain joins TRBV19 and TRBJ1-4; D is perhaps TRBD1 (6 bases). The germline gives CDR1 LNHDA, CDR2 SQIVND (reference sequence). V was trimmed by 3 bases and J by 4 bases, leaving 15 bases between them. The CDR3 loop spans 16 amino acids. In DNA form, the CDR3 reads TGTGCCAGTAGTATCCTACAGGGAGGGGATAATGAAAAACTGTTTTTT. Its translation: CASSILQGGDNEKLFF.

The rearrangement uses TRBV9 and TRBJ2-1; the match to TRBD2 covers 8 bases. This CDR3 is built from 15 residues. The V and J ends lost 0 bases and 4 bases, in that order; junction bases with no gene match: 3. Germline loops: CDR1 SGDLS, CDR2 YYNGEE. In DNA form, the CDR3 reads TGTGCCAGCAGCGTAGGTAGCGGGAAGTACAATGAGCAGTTCTTC. Its translation is CASSVGSGKYNEQFF.

This chain links TRBV27 with TRBJ2-7; 7 bases map to TRBD1. V was clipped by 4 bases and J by 2 bases; unmatched bases: 17. CDR1 is MNHEY, CDR2 SMNVEV, per germline (reference sequence). The CDR3 runs 18 residues. The CDR3 DNA reads as TGTGCCAGCAGTTCGGAACCCCCCGACAGGGAAGGGACCTACGAGCAGTACTTC. This gives the protein CASSSEPPDREGTYEQYF.

The rearrangement links TRBV7-2 to TRBJ1-4, with TRBD1 matching 10 bases. Germline V gene data show CDR1 as SGHTA and CDR2 as FQGNSA. This CDR3 spans 13 amino acids. After removal of 4 bases from V and 10 bases from J, the junction contained 3 bases not matched to a gene. The CDR3 reads CASSSDRGGKLFF. CDR3 nucleotide sequence: TGTGCCAGCAGCTCGGACAGGGGGGGAAAACTGTTTTTT.

The genes are TRBV10-3 and TRBJ2-5, with a tentative D call TRBD2 (6 bases). The germline V and J ends were trimmed by 6 bases and 3 bases, with 11 bases remaining between them. Germline CDR1 reads ENHRY; CDR2 reads SYGVKD. The CDR3 totals 13 residues. The CDR3 spells CAIRSWGEETQYF. The DNA for the CDR3 is TGTGCCATCAGGTCGTGGGGGGAAGAGACCCAGTACTTC.

The chain employs TRBV15 and TRBJ2-7; the match to TRBD2 covers 7 bases. Germline loops: CDR1 LNHNV, CDR2 YYDKDF (reference sequence). The V segment lost 0 bases and the J segment 5 bases; nucleotides outside the gene matches: 7. The CDR3 spans 15 residues. For the CDR3, the DNA is TGTGCCACCAGCAGAGATAGGGAGGGCGTCGACGAGCAGTACTTC. Amino acid sequence: CATSRDREGVDEQYF.

J is TRBJ2-2 and V is TRBV7-9; D is possibly TRBD1 (6 bases). CDR1 and CDR2 (germline): SEHNR, FQNEAQ (reference sequence). The germline V and J ends were trimmed by 5 bases and 5 bases, with 15 bases remaining between them. The CDR3 consists of 15 residues. The CDR3 DNA is TGTGCCAGCAGCAAAACAAACACAGGGACCGGGGAGCTGTTTTTT. This sequence encodes CASSKTNTGTGELFF.

The rearrangement joins TRBV9 to TRBJ2-7; 8 nucleotides line up with TRBD2. The CDR3 runs 13 residues. Germline V gene data show CDR1 as SGDLS and CDR2 as YYNGEE. With V trimmed by 3 bases and J by 9 bases, 8 bases remained unmatched. Here the CDR3 DNA reads TGTGCCAGCAGCGCCGGGGGGGCTAGCGTGCAGTACTTC. Translating it yields CASSAGGASVQYF.

V usage is TRBV6-5 and J usage is TRBJ1-4; 7 bases agree with TRBD1. Germline V gives CDR1 MNHEY, CDR2 SVGAGI. The junction had 4 bases not matched to a gene; V was cut back by 6 bases and J by 3 bases. The CDR3 has 14 amino acids. In DNA, the CDR3 is TGTGCCAGCAGCCACAGGGGTCCTAATGAAAAACTGTTTTTT. Amino acid sequence: CASSHRGPNEKLFF.

This clone was found a few times. This chain connects TRBV27 to TRBJ2-3; 7 bases align to TRBD2. Looked up from germline, CDR1 is MNHEY and CDR2 is SMNVEV (reference sequence). The length of the CDR3 is 15 residues. The V and J ends lost 1 base and 3 bases, in that order; junction bases with no gene match: 4. In nucleotides, the CDR3 is TGTGCCAGCAGTTTATTAGGACTAGTAACAGATACGCAGTATTTT. It yields the protein CASSLLGLVTDTQYF.

With regard to this clone: Compared with germline, one end of the junction differs, possibly owing to a read error. The CDR3 bases are TGCGCCAGCAGGCAAGGTTCGGCTAGCGGGAGTTTAAGTGAGCAGTTCTTC. Its protein product is CASRQGSASGSLSEQFF. The chain couples TRBV4-3 to TRBJ2-1; 10 nucleotides match TRBD2. CDR1 and CDR2 (germline): LGHNA, YSLEER. The CDR3 has 17 amino acids.

This chain connects TRBV5-1 to TRBJ2-1; 11 bases are a match to TRBD1. CDR1 SGHRS and CDR2 YFSETQ come from the germline V gene. V shed 0 bases, J shed 0 bases, and the junction held 8 bases outside the gene matches. The CDR3 has 19 residues. CDR3 sequence: CASSLGTGGSKSSYNEQFF. The CDR3 DNA follows: TGCGCCAGCAGCTTGGGGACAGGGGGCTCTAAGTCCTCCTACAATGAGCAGTTCTTC.

This chain joins TRBV5-1 and TRBJ2-1, with a possible D match to TRBD1 (6 bases). Germline CDR1 and CDR2: SGHRS and YFSETQ. The CDR3 length is 16 residues. V was pared by 4 bases and J by 3 bases, with 17 bases between. The CDR3 loop reads CASSPDRQALYNEQFF. CDR3 DNA: TGCGCCAGCAGCCCGGATAGACAGGCCCTCTACAATGAGCAGTTCTTC.

This clone was recorded a few times. This chain uses TRBV11-2 with TRBJ1-6; D unclear. Trimming took off 5 bases at V and 0 bases at J, with 8 bases between the two ends. The germline gives CDR1 SGHAT, CDR2 FQNNGV. This CDR3 spans 15 amino acids. The DNA for the CDR3 is TGTGCCAGCAGCCCGGGGAACTCCTATAATTCACCCCTCCACTTT. This encodes CASSPGNSYNSPLHF.